One and the same sample provided the 27 T cell receptor beta chains below, sequenced in a study of shared clonotypes between healthy human individuals. The protocol was immunoSEQ multiplex PCR, while the TCRdb copy is restricted to in-frame clones and leaves out a portion. This sample has some 2.1 million clones; around 93% occur once, and the top ten carry approximately 1.7%. Naivety among CD8 cells was defined by CD45RO negativity and positive CCR7 selection, thereby excluding terminally differentiated effector memory CD45RA+ cells. The specimen sequenced was naive CD8+ T cells from PBMCs. The origin of the receptors is a man aged 18 to 30 in good health. Some clones in this sample may be carry-over from other donors' samples.

The genes are TRBV28 and TRBJ2-5; tentative D call: TRBD2 (6 bases). The J call may be incorrect, as the DNA end agrees better with TRBJ2-7. This CDR3 has 14 residues. Germline lookup yields CDR1 MDHEN and CDR2 SYDVKM. CDR3 protein: CASSFVQGLYEQYF. In DNA form, the CDR3 reads TGTGCCAGCAGTTTCGTGCAGGGACTCTACGAGCAGTACTTC.

The chain is built from TRBV21-1 and TRBJ1-4. TRBV21-1 counts as a pseudogene. The length of the CDR3 is 13 residues. In DNA, the CDR3 is TGTGCCAGCAGCAAAGAGGCGCAAGTCGAACTGTTTTTT. Translating gives CASSKEAQVELFF.

V is TRBV9 and J is TRBJ2-1, with 7 bases identical to TRBD2. V trimming: 1 base; J trimming: 10 bases; junction bases outside the gene matches: 14. The CDR3 consists of 16 residues. Germline V gene lookup returns CDR1 SGDLS and CDR2 YYNGEE. The CDR3 protein is CASSVIMVTGREEQFF. The CDR3 coding sequence is TGTGCCAGCAGCGTAATAATGGTCACGGGGCGGGAGGAGCAGTTCTTC.

This chain links TRBV28 with TRBJ1-2; weak D call: TRBD1 (5 bases). V was pared by 3 bases and J by 6 bases, with 11 bases between. There are 13 residues in the CDR3. The germline CDR1 and CDR2 sequences are MDHEN and SYDVKM. The DNA for the CDR3 is TGTGCCAGCAGTTTTTGGGAGGGGCATGGCTACACCTTC. Residues: CASSFWEGHGYTF.

The V call is TRBV6-1, the J call TRBJ2-3; perhaps D is TRBD1 or TRBD2 (5 bases each). The V gene's germline CDR1 is MNHNS and CDR2 SASEGT. This CDR3 has 17 residues. Trimming took off 0 bases at V and 0 bases at J, with 13 bases between the two ends. The CDR3: CASSEAAWGSSTDTQYF. The CDR3 DNA sequence: TGTGCCAGCAGTGAAGCGGCCTGGGGGTCTAGCACAGATACGCAGTATTTT.

The gene calls are TRBV9 and TRBJ2-7; D not resolved. Trimming took 3 bases from V and 7 from J, leaving 11 bases between them. This CDR3 spans 12 amino acids. Looked up from germline, CDR1 is SGDLS and CDR2 is YYNGEE. The CDR3: CASSDRPQEQYF. In DNA, the CDR3 is TGTGCCAGCAGCGACCGGCCCCAGGAGCAGTACTTC.

The rearrangement links TRBV6-5 to TRBJ1-5, with D possibly matching TRBD1 (5 bases). CDR1 is MNHEY and CDR2 is SVGAGI in the germline V gene. Trimming cost V 5 bases and J 0 bases, with 11 bases left between them. The CDR3 totals 15 residues. Written as DNA, the CDR3 is TGTGCCAGCAGTATGACAGCGTATAGCAATCAGCCCCAGCATTTT. This sequence encodes CASSMTAYSNQPQHF.

For this clone: The limits of the CDR3 on the DNA are not certain, so only TCRdb's listed CDR3 is given. The rearrangement uses TRBV25-1 and TRBJ2-7. Germline V gene sequence: CDR1 MGHDK, CDR2 SYGVNS. Including both end residues, the CDR3 is 13 amino acids long. The chain's CDR3 is CASSTSGRHEQYF.

The chain couples TRBV7-9 to TRBJ1-5, with TRBD1 as a possible D gene (5 bases). Germline lookup yields CDR1 SEHNR and CDR2 FQNEAQ (reference sequence). With 4 bases removed from V and 5 bases from J, the gap between germline ends came to 12 bases. The CDR3 contains 14 residues. Here the CDR3 DNA reads TGTGCCAGCAGCTCAGGGCTGGGGGATCAGCCCCAGCATTTT. This encodes CASSSGLGDQPQHF.

The chain joins TRBV7-9 to TRBJ2-7; 8 bases are a match to TRBD1. The CDR3 contains 16 residues. Unmatched junction bases numbered 12, after V lost 5 bases and J lost 3 bases. Germline values: CDR1 SEHNR, CDR2 FQNEAQ (reference sequence). CDR3 DNA: TGTGCCAGCAGCACGGAAAACAGGGGGTTTGACTACGAGCAGTACTTC. This encodes CASSTENRGFDYEQYF.

This clone is a singleton in its sample. V usage is TRBV28 and J usage is TRBJ2-7; possibly TRBD2 for D (6 bases). Germline assignment: CDR1 MDHEN and CDR2 SYDVKM. The CDR3 has 16 amino acids. V was cut by 2 bases and J by 4 bases, with 18 bases left in between. The CDR3 sequence is CASSLEGLRGRYEQYF. The CDR3 nucleotides read TGTGCCAGCAGTTTAGAGGGACTGCGGGGCAGGTACGAGCAGTACTTC.

The chain combines TRBV7-9 with TRBJ1-3; D uncertain. Germline CDR1 is SEHNR and CDR2 is FQNEAQ (reference sequence). The V gene lost 7 bases and the J gene lost 0 bases, with 13 bases spanning the gap. The CDR3 has 15 residues. The CDR3 region is CASTLIGDSGNTIYF. Written as DNA, the CDR3 is TGTGCCAGCACCTTGATCGGAGACTCTGGAAACACCATATATTTT.

About this clone: Other DNA sequences in this sample translate to the same CDR3. This chain links TRBV28 with TRBJ2-3; D possibly matches TRBD1 or TRBD2 (5 bases each). Looked up from germline, CDR1 is MDHEN and CDR2 is SYDVKM. Trimming pared 3 bases from V and 0 bases from J, leaving 10 bases between. The CDR3 length is 15 residues. CDR3 amino acids: CASSLRGRSTDTQYF. The CDR3 DNA reads TGTGCCAGCAGTTTGAGGGGCCGCAGCACAGATACGCAGTATTTT.

This clone was seen once. The chain links TRBV27 to TRBJ2-2; 8 bases are shared with TRBD1. Germline-derived CDR1 and CDR2 are MNHEY and SMNVEV (reference sequence). This CDR3 contains 17 residues. The J segment lost 2 bases and the V segment lost 4 bases, leaving 9 bases of the junction unmatched. The CDR3 spells CASSYSSGQVNTGELFF. In nucleotides, the CDR3 is TGTGCCAGCAGTTATAGTTCGGGACAGGTAAACACCGGGGAGCTGTTTTTT.

The rearrangement joins TRBV6-5 to TRBJ2-7; a weak D match, TRBD1 (6 bases). The length of the CDR3 is 16 residues. Germline-derived CDR1 and CDR2 are MNHEY and SVGAGI. The V and J ends lost 0 bases and 2 bases respectively, with 14 bases between them. The CDR3 sequence is CASSYSTGHLPYEQYF. DNA for the CDR3: TGTGCCAGCAGTTACTCGACGGGACATCTGCCCTACGAGCAGTACTTC.

The chain has TRBV4-2 and TRBJ2-7; 7 bases line up with TRBD1. Per germline, CDR1 LGHNA and CDR2 YNFKEQ. The CDR3 runs to 15 residues. Trimming at V came to 1 base and at J to 5 bases, leaving 8 bases not matched to a gene. CDR3 residues: CASSQGGQGVNEQYF. DNA for the CDR3: TGTGCCAGCAGCCAAGGGGGGCAGGGGGTAAACGAGCAGTACTTC.

The chain joins TRBV6-1 to TRBJ2-5; D gene uncertain. Trimming pared 3 bases from V and 3 bases from J, leaving 11 bases between. The length of the CDR3 is 14 residues. Germline V CDR1 and CDR2: MNHNS, SASEGT. CDR3 loop: CASSEWQFEETQYF. The CDR3 DNA reads as TGTGCCAGCAGTGAGTGGCAGTTTGAAGAGACCCAGTACTTC.

This chain connects TRBV7-3 to TRBJ2-1; 10 positions match TRBD2. CDR3 size: 15 residues. CDR1 SGHTA and CDR2 FQGTGA come from the germline V gene. J gave up 3 bases and V 4 bases, and 3 bases lay outside the gene matches. The CDR3 DNA sequence: TGTGCCAGCAGCTCTGAGCGGGAGGGCTACAATGAGCAGTTCTTC. As protein: CASSSEREGYNEQFF.

V gene TRBV9 combines with J gene TRBJ2-2; no firm D call. CDR3 length: 15 residues. From germline, CDR1 is SGDLS and CDR2 YYNGEE. The V end was cut by 3 bases, the J end by 1 base, with 10 bases between. The CDR3 DNA sequence: TGTGCCAGCAGCGCCGCCCCCTTGAACACCGGGGAGCTGTTTTTT. Its translation is CASSAAPLNTGELFF.

This clone was recorded a few times. The chain has TRBV10-2 and TRBJ1-5, with unresolved D. In germline, CDR1 is WSHSY, CDR2 SAAADI. V lost 3 bases to trimming and J lost 2 bases, with 14 bases between them. The CDR3 runs 16 residues. CDR3 residues: CASSEVGPWGNQPQHF. CDR3 sequence (DNA): TGCGCCAGCAGTGAAGTGGGCCCCTGGGGCAATCAGCCCCAGCATTTT.

The CDR3 DNA is TGTGCCAGCAGCGTAACGGGGGCGGAGGATCAGCCCCAGCATTTT. It specifies CASSVTGAEDQPQHF. The J gene is TRBJ1-5, the V gene TRBV9; D might be TRBD1 (6 bases). The CDR3 length is 15 residues. The V end was cut by 1 base, the J end by 5 bases, with 13 bases between. CDR1 is SGDLS, CDR2 YYNGEE, per germline.

The chain joins TRBV5-1 to TRBJ2-3; D gene ambiguous. The CDR3 sequence is 14 residues long. Deletions cut 2 bases from V and 2 bases from J, with 9 bases between. Germline CDR1 is SGHRS and CDR2 is YFSETQ. CDR3 region: CASSFRLSTDTQYF. DNA of the CDR3: TGCGCCAGCAGCTTCAGGCTATCCACAGATACGCAGTATTTT.

The J gene is TRBJ2-1, the V gene TRBV7-9, with a possible D match to TRBD1 (7 bases). Germline lookup yields CDR1 SEHNR and CDR2 FQNEAQ (reference sequence). V was trimmed by 5 bases and J by 5 bases, leaving 16 bases between them. The CDR3 is 15 residues long. Here the CDR3 reads CASSHQGGKDNEQFF. The CDR3 DNA reads TGTGCCAGCAGCCATCAGGGGGGTAAGGACAATGAGCAGTTCTTC.

The rearrangement links TRBV9 to TRBJ2-5; 10 bases agree with TRBD1. Germline trimming cut 2 bases from V and 2 bases from J; bases unmatched to any gene: 3. Germline lookup yields CDR1 SGDLS and CDR2 YYNGEE. CDR3 length: 15 residues. The CDR3 region is CASSVGTGAQETQYF. The DNA of the CDR3 is TGTGCCAGCAGCGTCGGGACAGGGGCACAAGAGACCCAGTACTTC.

The J gene is TRBJ2-2, the V gene TRBV28, with 8 bases lining up with TRBD1. Germline trimming cut 8 bases from V and 8 bases from J; bases unmatched to any gene: 16. Germline loops: CDR1 MDHEN, CDR2 SYDVKM. This CDR3 spans 16 amino acids. As DNA, the CDR3 is TGTGCCAGCGAGACAGGGGCAGACCCCATGGAAGGGGAGCTGTTTTTT. Protein product: CASETGADPMEGELFF. Filled out from reference TRBV28 and TRBJ2-2, the complete variable domain reads DVKVTQSSRYLVKRTGEKVFLECVQDMDHENMFWYRQDPGLGLRLIYFSYDVKMKEKGDIPEGYSVSREKKERFSLILESASTNQTSMYLCASETGADPMEGELFFGEGSRLTVL.

The chain employs TRBV7-9 and TRBJ1-1, with unresolved D. Germline V gene sequence: CDR1 SEHNR, CDR2 FQNEAQ (reference sequence). Trimming took off 5 bases at V and 4 bases at J, with 11 bases between the two ends. This CDR3 is built from 13 residues. CDR3 loop: CASSNQEVTEAFF. Here the CDR3 DNA reads TGTGCCAGCAGCAATCAAGAGGTCACTGAAGCTTTCTTT. Using reference TRBV7-9 and TRBJ1-1 for the parts outside the CDR3, the full variable domain is DTGVSQNPRHKITKRGQNVTFRCDPISEHNRLYWYRQTLGQGPEFLTYFQNEAQLEKSRLLSDRFSAERPKGSFSTLEIQRTEQGDSAMYLCASSNQEVTEAFFGQGTRLTVV.

The chain is built from TRBV9 and TRBJ2-7; D gene ambiguous. The CDR3 sequence is 14 residues long. In germline, CDR1 is SGDLS, CDR2 YYNGEE. The V end lost 3 bases, the J end lost 2 bases, and 12 bases lay between the germline ends. This CDR3 is CASSAQTDTYEQYF. CDR3 coding DNA: TGTGCCAGCAGCGCCCAGACTGATACCTACGAGCAGTACTTC.